The clone carrying this T cell receptor beta chain has ten or more counts. Its matching antigen is unknown. Germline V gives CDR1 SEHNR, CDR2 FQNEAQ (reference sequence). The CDR3 extends over 14 amino acids. With 3 bases clipped from V and 6 bases from J, the junction kept 6 bases outside the gene matches. The data derive from a study of early T cells in non-severe SARS-CoV-2 infection. As for the study in general: Chains from this unsorted whole-blood bulk RNA could not be paired.

Study conclusions and caveats: The VDJdb matching leaned toward anti-spike CD8 responses and overlooked private and CD4 specificities.

Individually, cDNA molecules had unique molecular identifiers attached to them. One entry per CDR3 protein results from TCRdb running MiXCR on the 5' RACE reads. The data hold fewer than 30,000 distinct CDR3 sequences, with less than 6.5% observed a single time. This clonotype was sampled from an adult who was a healthcare worker with PCR-confirmed SARS-CoV-2 infection or an uninfected control (not recorded which). The chain carries TRBV7-9 and TRBJ2-3, with 7 bases that match TRBD2. Specimen: whole blood. In DNA form, the CDR3 reads TGTGCCAGCAGCTTGGCGACTAGCAAGGATACGCAGTATTTT. This sequence encodes CASSLATSKDTQYF.